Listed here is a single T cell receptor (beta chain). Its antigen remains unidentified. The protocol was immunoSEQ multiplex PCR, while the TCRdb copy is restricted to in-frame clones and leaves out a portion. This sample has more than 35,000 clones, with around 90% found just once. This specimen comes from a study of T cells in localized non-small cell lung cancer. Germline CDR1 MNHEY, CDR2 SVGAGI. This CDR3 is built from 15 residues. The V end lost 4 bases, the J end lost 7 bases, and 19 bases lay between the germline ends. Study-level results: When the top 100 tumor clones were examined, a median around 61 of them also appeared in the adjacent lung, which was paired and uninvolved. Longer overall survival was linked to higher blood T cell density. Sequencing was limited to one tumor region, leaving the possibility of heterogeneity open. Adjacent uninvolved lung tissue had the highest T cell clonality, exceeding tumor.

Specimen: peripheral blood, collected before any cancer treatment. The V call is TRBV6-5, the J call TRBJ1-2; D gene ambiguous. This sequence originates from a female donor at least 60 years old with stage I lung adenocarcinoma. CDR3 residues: CASSLPGPSSGGYTF. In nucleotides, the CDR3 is TGTGCCAGCAGTTTGCCAGGTCCCTCCTCGGGTGGCTACACCTTC.